These T cell receptor beta chains were read from a single sample in a study of T cell responses to AZD1222 COVID-19 vaccine. Here immunoSEQ multiplex PCR was the method, and the copy in TCRdb shows in-frame clones only, minus some. Among more than 150,000 clones, about nine tenths were seen once, and the ten largest hold less than 2.5%. Here the sequenced sample was peripheral blood, taken 28 days after the second AZD1222 dose. The source is an adult who received the AZD1222 COVID-19 vaccine. Both conserved end residues are part of each CDR3. D genes are given only for firm matches. Size is stated for part of the rows, as once, few or many counts, or as a class when the clone is expanded.

length	D	size	V	J	CDR3	DNA
13	NA	NA	TRBV28	TRBJ1-4	CASSFTPQEKLFF	TGTGCCAGCAGTTTTACCCCACAAGAAAAACTGTTTTTT
18	TRBD2	NA	TRBV10-1	TRBJ2-2	CASLGASGSTESTGELFF	TGCGCCAGCCTGGGGGCTAGCGGGAGTACCGAATCCACCGGGGAGCTGTTTTTT
16	NA	NA	TRBV2	TRBJ1-1	CASSLEQVNMNTEAFF	TGTGCCAGCAGTTTGGAGCAGGTTAACATGAACACTGAAGCTTTCTTT
15	TRBD2	NA	TRBV10-1	TRBJ2-1	CASSPGLAGVGEQFF	TGCGCCAGCAGCCCGGGACTAGCGGGAGTGGGAGAGCAGTTCTTC
12	NA	NA	TRBV19	TRBJ1-1	CASSTRGVGAFF	TGTGCCAGTAGTACCCGGGGGGTCGGAGCTTTCTTT
13	NA	NA	TRBV19	TRBJ1-2	CASSPTTVTGYTF	TGTGCCAGTAGTCCCACCACAGTTACTGGCTACACCTTC
16	TRBD2	NA	TRBV5-1	TRBJ2-7	CASSRGPREDTYEQYF	TGCGCCAGCAGCCGCGGGCCGCGGGAGGACACCTACGAGCAGTACTTC
16	NA	NA	TRBV3-1/TRBV3-2	TRBJ1-1	CASSQGPLVMNTEAFF	TGTGCCAGCAGCCAAGGCCCGCTTGTTATGAACACTGAAGCTTTCTTT
13	TRBD1	NA	TRBV12-3/TRBV12-4	TRBJ1-2	CASRQTGRVGYTF	TGTGCCAGCAGGCAGACAGGGAGGGTTGGCTACACCTTC
14	NA	NA	TRBV2	TRBJ2-3	CASSPPGGGDTQYF	TGTGCCAGCAGTCCACCAGGGGGAGGAGATACGCAGTATTTT
14	TRBD1	NA	TRBV19	TRBJ2-5	CASSGTGEFRTQYF	TGTGCCAGTTCCGGGACAGGGGAATTTCGGACCCAGTACTTC
16	TRBD1	NA	TRBV4-1	TRBJ1-6	CASSQTTGRKESPLHF	TGCGCCAGCAGCCAAACGACAGGGCGTAAGGAGTCACCCCTCCACTTT
12	NA	NA	TRBV30	TRBJ1-6	CAWSRNNSPLHF	TGTGCCTGGAGTAGGAATAATTCACCCCTCCACTTT
15	TRBD2	NA	TRBV9	TRBJ2-7	CASSHSGHLPYEQYF	TGTGCCAGCAGCCATAGCGGGCACCTCCCATACGAGCAGTACTTC
13	NA	NA	TRBV5-4	TRBJ2-1	CASRAWEAFEQFF	TGTGCCAGCAGGGCATGGGAGGCGTTTGAGCAGTTCTTC
15	NA	NA	TRBV27	TRBJ1-5	CASSLRGGPGQPQHF	TGTGCCAGCAGTTTACGGGGGGGGCCTGGTCAGCCCCAGCATTTT
17	NA	NA	TRBV19	TRBJ1-5	CASSIVSGPRTNQPQHF	TGTGCCAGTAGTATAGTATCAGGACCTCGGACTAATCAGCCCCAGCATTTT
14	NA	NA	TRBV9	TRBJ2-1	CASSSGLKENEQFF	TGTGCCAGCAGCTCGGGGTTGAAAGAGAATGAGCAGTTCTTC
14	NA	NA	TRBV4-2	TRBJ2-2	CASSQDTGTGELFF	TGTGCCAGCAGCCAAGACACAGGGACCGGGGAGCTGTTTTTT
14	NA	NA	TRBV11-2	TRBJ1-1	CASSFGREHTEAFF	TGTGCCAGCAGCTTCGGAAGGGAGCACACTGAAGCTTTCTTT
14	NA	NA	TRBV27	TRBJ1-1	CASSKGQRTTEAFF	TGTGCCAGCAGCAAAGGGCAGCGGACTACTGAAGCTTTCTTT
14	NA	NA	TRBV14	TRBJ1-6	CASSQSSENSPLHF	TGTGCCAGCAGCCAGAGCAGTGAAAATTCACCCCTCCACTTT
13	NA	NA	TRBV19	TRBJ2-5	CASSGALQETQYF	TGTGCCAGTAGTGGGGCGCTTCAAGAGACCCAGTACTTC
13	NA	NA	TRBV12-2	TRBJ2-5	CASRPRGGETQYF	TGTGCAAGTCGCCCCAGGGGAGGAGAGACCCAGTACTTC
14	NA	NA	TRBV7-2	TRBJ1-1	CASSPQGRNTEAFF	TGTGCCAGCAGCCCTCAGGGGAGAAACACTGAAGCTTTCTTT
16	TRBD2	NA	TRBV20-1	TRBJ2-3	CSASWASGRYTDTQYF	TGCAGTGCTAGTTGGGCTAGCGGGAGGTACACAGATACGCAGTATTTT
11	NA	NA	TRBV9	TRBJ2-7	CASTLPYEQYF	TGTGCCAGCACCCTACCCTACGAGCAGTACTTC
18	NA	NA	TRBV19	TRBJ2-2	CASSIVGGGGQNTGELFF	TGTGCCAGTAGTATAGTTGGGGGCGGGGGCCAGAACACCGGGGAGCTGTTTTTT
16	TRBD2	NA	TRBV27	TRBJ2-5	CASSPLAGGLEETQYF	TGTGCCAGCAGTCCATTAGCGGGGGGGCTCGAAGAGACCCAGTACTTC
15	NA	NA	TRBV11-2	TRBJ2-6	CASSLKAPGANVLTF	TGTGCCAGCAGCTTAAAGGCCCCTGGGGCCAACGTCCTGACTTTC
13	TRBD1	NA	TRBV4-3	TRBJ1-1	CASSQVAEGAAFF	TGCGCCAGCAGCCAAGTGGCGGAGGGGGCTGCTTTCTTT
12	NA	once	TRBV19	TRBJ2-1	CASSYVNNEQFF	TGTGCCAGTTCTTACGTAAACAATGAGCAGTTCTTC